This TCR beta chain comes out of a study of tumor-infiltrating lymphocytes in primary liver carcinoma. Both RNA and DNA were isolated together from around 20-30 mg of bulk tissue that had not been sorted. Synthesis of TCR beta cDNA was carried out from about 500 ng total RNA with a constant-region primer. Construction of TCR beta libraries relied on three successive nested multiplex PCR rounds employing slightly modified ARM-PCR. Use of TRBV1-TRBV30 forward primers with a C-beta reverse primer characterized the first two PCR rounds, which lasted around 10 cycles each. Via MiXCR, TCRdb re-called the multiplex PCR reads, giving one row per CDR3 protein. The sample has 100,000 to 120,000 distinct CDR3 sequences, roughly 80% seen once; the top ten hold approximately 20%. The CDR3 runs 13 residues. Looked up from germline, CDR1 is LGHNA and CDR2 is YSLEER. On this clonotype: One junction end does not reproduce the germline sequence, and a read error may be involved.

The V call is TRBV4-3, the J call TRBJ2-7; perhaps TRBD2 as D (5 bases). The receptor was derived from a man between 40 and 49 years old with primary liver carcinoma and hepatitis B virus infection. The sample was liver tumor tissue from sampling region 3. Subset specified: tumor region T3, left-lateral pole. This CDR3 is CAGSQVGESEQYF. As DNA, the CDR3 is TGCGCCGGCAGTCAAGTTGGGGAGTCCGAGCAGTACTTC.